These T cell receptor beta chains were read from a single sample in a study of T cell responses to AZD1222 COVID-19 vaccine. Sequenced by immunoSEQ multiplex PCR; TCRdb stores in-frame clones only, minus some. The sample has 75,000 to 85,000 clones, around 88% seen once; the top ten hold roughly 12%. Material: peripheral blood, obtained 28 days after the second AZD1222 dose. The receptors originated from an adult who received the AZD1222 COVID-19 vaccine. Both conserved end residues are trimmed from each CDR3. A D gene is named only where the DNA matches it firmly.

j_call | cdr3_length | d_call | v_call | cdr3_aa
TRBJ1-1 | 11 | - | TRBV25-1 | ASIKREVTEAF
TRBJ1-5 | 12 | - | TRBV6-5 | ASSPLGRNQPQH
TRBJ2-3 | 14 | TRBD2 | TRBV28 | ASSTRAGAVGDTQY
TRBJ2-5 | 14 | - | TRBV13 | ASSSDDGRDQETQY
TRBJ1-5 | 13 | - | TRBV7-9 | ASSLARGSFTPQH
TRBJ1-1 | 13 | - | TRBV7-2 | ASSFWGAGDTEAF
TRBJ2-7 | 13 | TRBD2 | TRBV7-2 | ASSLAALAGNEQY
TRBJ1-2 | 14 | - | TRBV11-1 | ASSARTSGGFYGYT
TRBJ2-7 | 13 | TRBD1 | TRBV18 | ASSPKDRGLYEQY
TRBJ2-3 | 10 | - | TRBV28 | ASLGGQNTQY
TRBJ1-6 | 14 | - | TRBV2 | ASPASNVSYNSPLH
TRBJ2-1 | 11 | - | TRBV7-2 | ASSLAGTGEQF
TRBJ1-1 | 11 | - | TRBV30 | AWSTDRYTEAF
TRBJ2-5 | 12 | - | TRBV7-2 | ASSPRTDQETQY
TRBJ1-4 | 13 | - | TRBV6-5 | ASSYSPGAGEKLF
TRBJ1-5 | 13 | - | TRBV6-2/TRBV6-3 | ASSHGGFNGQPQH
TRBJ1-4 | 13 | - | TRBV5-1 | ASGLWGGTNEKLF
TRBJ2-7 | 12 | - | TRBV4-2 | ASSQGLVRYEQY
TRBJ2-7 | 16 | - | TRBV6-6 | ASSLQGLGIHAAYEQY
TRBJ1-3 | 11 | - | TRBV10-3 | AITPQGGNTIY
TRBJ2-1 | 12 | - | TRBV5-1 | ASSLEGYYNEQF
TRBJ2-7 | 13 | TRBD2 | TRBV11-2 | ASSLGSGAGRTWY
TRBJ2-5 | 14 | TRBD2 | TRBV7-2 | ASSLHVLAGQETQY